Below, 27 T cell receptor beta chains from the same sample are listed, as sequenced in a study of human T cells and chemical hapten exposure. In TCRdb, the RACE reads were re-called with MiXCR into one record per CDR3 protein. The sample yields approximately 85,000 distinct CDR3 sequences, around 9.6% seen once. Time point indicated: patch test 2, 6 weeks after DPC sensitization. The treatment is: therapeutic diphenylcyclopropenone sensitization with weekly scalp DPC. The sample in question was whole blood, obtained in connection with sensitization to the hapten diphenylcyclopropenone (DPC). These receptors originate from a woman between 25 and 40 years old with alopecia areata. Some clones in this sample may be carry-over from other donors' samples.

This clonotype came up a few times. The V gene is TRBV5-1, the J gene TRBJ2-7, with D possibly being TRBD1 (6 bases). Germline-derived CDR1 and CDR2 are SGHRS and YFSETQ. V was trimmed by 2 bases and J by 3 bases, leaving 15 bases between them. CDR3 size: 15 residues. The CDR3 nucleotides read TGCGCCAGCAGCTTCGACAGTTCAGGGGTCTACGAGCAGTACTTC. This encodes CASSFDSSGVYEQYF.

This clonotype was found a few times. The chain combines TRBV5-5 with TRBJ2-3; 9 nucleotides match TRBD2. From germline, CDR1 is SGHKS and CDR2 YYEKEE (reference sequence). With V trimmed by 2 bases and J by 4 bases, 5 bases remained unmatched. The CDR3 has 15 amino acids. The CDR3 sequence: CASSFSGSAADTQYF. The CDR3, as DNA: TGTGCCAGCAGCTTTAGCGGGAGTGCTGCAGATACGCAGTATTTT.

The DNA of the CDR3 is TGTGCCAGCAGCCACACGAAAGGGGAGCTGTTTTTT. Encoded protein: CASSHTKGELFF. The chain carries TRBV4-2 and TRBJ2-2; no clear D gene. The CDR3 contains 12 residues. V dropped 3 bases and J dropped 8 bases, with 7 bases sitting between them. The germline gives CDR1 LGHNA, CDR2 YNFKEQ.

Details on this clonotype: Germline and junction disagree at one end, which may indicate a read error. The chain combines TRBV6-2 or TRBV6-3 with TRBJ2-7; TRBD2 agrees at 10 bases. Germline V gives CDR1 MNHEY, CDR2 SVGEGT. The CDR3 spans 15 residues. This chain's CDR3 is CAGSLVAGGPYEQYF. The CDR3 DNA reads as TGTGCCGGCAGCCTAGTAGCGGGAGGACCCTACGAGCAGTACTTC.

At least ten counts were recorded for this clonotype. The chain recombines TRBV12-3 or TRBV12-4 with TRBJ2-7; tentative D call: TRBD2 (5 bases). The CDR3 spans 12 residues. V was pared by 3 bases and J by 5 bases, with 8 bases between. CDR3 coding DNA: TGTGCCAGCAGTTTCGGGGTAGACGAGCAGTACTTC. This codes for CASSFGVDEQYF.

This clonotype was found many times. The chain links TRBV7-6 to TRBJ2-3; D remains ambiguous. The CDR3 has 16 residues. Trimming removed 2 bases from V and 0 bases from J, with 12 bases in between. CDR1 SGHVS and CDR2 FNYEAQ come from the germline V gene. Written as DNA, the CDR3 is TGTGCCAGCAGCTTAAGCCCGGGCCTAAGCACAGATACGCAGTATTTT. Translation gives CASSLSPGLSTDTQYF.

This clonotype was detected only a few times. The rearrangement joins TRBV19 to TRBJ2-5, with D hard to call. Germline V gene sequence: CDR1 LNHDA, CDR2 SQIVND (reference sequence). The V end was cut by 7 bases, the J end by 3 bases, with 9 bases between. This CDR3 is 12 amino acids long. DNA for the CDR3: TGTGCCAGTAACCCGAGGAAAGAGACCCAGTACTTC. As protein: CASNPRKETQYF. The complete variable domain, with remaining parts taken from reference TRBV19 and TRBJ2-5, reads DGGITQSPKYLFRKEGQNVTLSCEQNLNHDAMYWYRQDPGQGLRLIYYSQIVNDFQKGDIAEGYSVSREKKESFPLTVTSAQKNPTAFYLCASNPRKETQYFGPGTRLLVL.

The genes are TRBV25-1 and TRBJ1-1, with TRBD1 as a possible D gene (5 bases). This CDR3 region has 17 residues. The germline V and J ends were trimmed by 5 bases and 4 bases, with 23 bases remaining between them. Germline CDR1 MGHDK, CDR2 SYGVNS. CDR3 loop: CASSHVADTDEGTEAFF. CDR3 in DNA: TGTGCCAGCAGTCATGTGGCGGACACTGACGAGGGCACTGAAGCTTTCTTT. Supplemented by reference TRBV25-1 and TRBJ1-1, the full variable domain reads EADIYQTPRYLVIGTGKKITLECSQTMGHDKMYWYQQDPGMELHLIHYSYGVNSTEKGDLSSESTVSRIRTEHFPLTLESARPSHTSQYLCASSHVADTDEGTEAFFGQGTRLTVV.

This clonotype was counted ten times or more. The V gene is TRBV2, the J gene TRBJ2-1; tentatively, D is TRBD2 (6 bases). The CDR3 has 14 residues. The V and J ends lost 7 bases and 9 bases respectively, with 19 bases between them. Per germline, CDR1 SNHLY and CDR2 FYNNEI. The DNA for the CDR3 is TGTGCCAGCACCCCAAGGGACTCCGCCTTTGAGCAGTTCTTC. Translating it yields CASTPRDSAFEQFF.

This clonotype appeared many times. CDR3 sequence: CASSASVETQYF. CDR3 coding DNA: TGCGCCAGCAGCGCGTCCGTAGAGACCCAGTACTTC. The chain uses TRBV10-2 and TRBJ2-5; no definite D call. With 6 bases removed from V and 4 bases from J, the gap between germline ends came to 9 bases. Germline-derived CDR1 and CDR2 are WSHSY and SAAADI. The CDR3 spans 12 residues.

The V gene is TRBV28, the J gene TRBJ2-1; no reliable D call. CDR3 length: 17 amino acids. The V end lost 3 bases, the J end lost 0 bases, and 15 bases lay between the germline ends. CDR1 and CDR2 from the germline V gene are MDHEN and SYDVKM. The CDR3 DNA is TGTGCCAGCAGTTTTTCCAAGGGCCGGGCCTCCTACAATGAGCAGTTCTTC. Translated, it gives CASSFSKGRASYNEQFF.

This clonotype turned up a few times. The chain links TRBV12-3 or TRBV12-4 to TRBJ2-7, with 11 bases matching TRBD1. The V gene end was trimmed by 2 bases and the J gene end by 2 bases; junction bases not matched to a gene: 11. This CDR3 comprises 18 residues. This CDR3 is CASSLTPGQGVFPYEQYF. For the CDR3, the DNA is TGTGCCAGCAGTTTAACCCCGGGACAGGGGGTTTTCCCCTACGAGCAGTACTTC.

This clonotype was seen a few times. The V call is TRBV9, the J call TRBJ2-1, with a weak D call TRBD2 (5 bases). Germline V gene data show CDR1 as SGDLS and CDR2 as YYNGEE. Trimming cost V 0 bases and J 5 bases, with 9 bases left between them. This CDR3 is built from 14 residues. CDR3 bases: TGTGCCAGCAGCGTAGTTCCCGGGAACAATGAGCAGTTCTTC. Protein: CASSVVPGNNEQFF. Using reference TRBV9 and TRBJ2-1 for the parts outside the CDR3, the full variable domain is DSGVTQTPKHLITATGQRVTLRCSPRSGDLSVYWYQQSLDQGLQFLIQYYNGEERAKGNILERFSAQQFPDLHSELNLSSLELGDSALYFCASSVVPGNNEQFFGPGTRLTVL.

This clonotype has more than one count but fewer than ten. The rearrangement uses TRBV6-6 and TRBJ1-4, with no clear D. Germline V gene data show CDR1 as MNHNY and CDR2 as SVGAGI (reference sequence). V gave up 0 bases and J gave up 6 bases, with 11 bases separating them. The CDR3 spans 15 residues. CDR3 loop: CASSYSRAPYEKLFF. CDR3 nucleotide sequence: TGTGCCAGCAGTTACTCCCGGGCCCCCTATGAAAAACTGTTTTTT.

This clonotype was seen ten or more times. The genes are TRBV7-9 and TRBJ2-4; the D is unclear. V was shortened by 5 bases and J by 5 bases, with 4 bases between the two germline ends. This CDR3 region has 11 residues. Germline loops: CDR1 SEHNR, CDR2 FQNEAQ (reference sequence). The CDR3 bases are TGTGCCAGCAGCACGGAAAACATTCAGTACTTC. Translating gives CASSTENIQYF.

The V and J genes are TRBV28 and TRBJ1-5, with D possibly being TRBD1 (5 bases). CDR1 MDHEN and CDR2 SYDVKM come from the germline V gene. The ends were cut back, 7 bases at V and 7 bases at J, with 17 bases in the middle. The CDR3 is 14 amino acids. As DNA, the CDR3 is TGTGCCAGCATTGTGTCTGTGGGGCAACAGCCCCAGCATTTT. Amino acid sequence: CASIVSVGQQPQHF.

Many counts were recorded for this clonotype. The chain has TRBV18 and TRBJ1-1, with D possibly TRBD1 on 6 matching bases. The V gene's germline CDR1 is KGHSH and CDR2 LQKENI. The V end was cut by 0 bases, the J end by 4 bases, with 15 bases between. The CDR3 length is 16 residues. The CDR3 spells CASSPPWTEVGTEAFF. The CDR3, as DNA: TGTGCCAGCTCACCACCATGGACAGAGGTTGGCACTGAAGCTTTCTTT.

This clonotype was detected many times. The chain links TRBV6-5 to TRBJ1-2; D possibly corresponds to TRBD1 (6 bases). V lost 0 bases and J lost 4, with 12 bases in between. The germline V gene encodes CDR1 MNHEY and CDR2 SVGAGI. The CDR3 consists of 15 residues. The CDR3 reads CASSYSPGAGYGYTF. The CDR3 nucleotides read TGTGCCAGCAGTTACTCCCCGGGGGCAGGCTATGGCTACACCTTC.

Ten or more counts support this clonotype. The chain joins TRBV29-1 to TRBJ2-1; maybe TRBD2 (5 bases). CDR1 is SQVTM, CDR2 ANQGSEA, per germline. V was clipped by 0 bases and J by 9 bases, with 12 bases between them. The CDR3 consists of 13 residues. The CDR3 DNA reads as TGCAGCGTTGAAGAGGGAGCCCGGGGTGAGCAGTTCTTC. It encodes CSVEEGARGEQFF.

In this sample, this clonotype turned up many times. The V and J genes are TRBV20-1 and TRBJ2-7; tentative D call: TRBD1 (6 bases). The CDR3 is 15 residues long. Trimming removed 7 bases at V and 1 base at J, with 20 bases between. Germline CDR1 and CDR2: DFQATT and SNEGSKA (reference sequence). CDR3 in DNA: TGCAGTGGTGAGGACAGACTGATACCTTCCTACGAGCAGTACTTC. Its protein product is CSGEDRLIPSYEQYF.

The V gene is TRBV3-1, the J gene TRBJ2-5; TRBD2 might be the D (6 bases). Deletions cut 0 bases from V and 5 bases from J, with 13 bases between. This CDR3 comprises 15 residues. CDR1 LGHDT and CDR2 YNNKEL come from the germline V gene (reference sequence). The DNA for the CDR3 is TGTGCCAGCAGCCAAGATCGGGCGGGAATGGAGACCCAGTACTTC. This encodes CASSQDRAGMETQYF.

There are a few counts of this clonotype. The chain uses TRBV6-5 and TRBJ1-6; unclear D gene. V was pared by 0 bases and J by 13 bases, with 10 bases between. The CDR3 has 13 amino acids. Germline CDR1 MNHEY, CDR2 SVGAGI. Here the CDR3 reads CASSYSTGRPLHF. The DNA of the CDR3 is TGTGCCAGCAGTTACTCGACCGGGAGGCCCCTCCACTTT.

Ten or more counts support this clonotype. The V call is TRBV18, the J call TRBJ1-1; the D gene is possibly TRBD1 (6 bases). The CDR3 covers 16 residues. The V gene's germline CDR1 is KGHSH and CDR2 LQKENI. The ends were cut back, 2 bases at V and 3 bases at J, with 16 bases in the middle. In DNA, the CDR3 is TGTGCCAGCTCACCAGAAATGGGGGCGAGTGACACTGAAGCTTTCTTT. This codes for CASSPEMGASDTEAFF.

The gene calls are TRBV10-3 and TRBJ1-5, with a tentative D call TRBD1 (5 bases). Trimming removed 4 bases at V and 7 bases at J, with 14 bases between. CDR1 and CDR2 (germline): ENHRY, SYGVKD. The CDR3 totals 14 residues. In DNA form, the CDR3 reads TGTGCCATCAGTGCGGGACTGGGCCGGCAGCCCCAGCATTTT. Encoded protein: CAISAGLGRQPQHF.

This clonotype occurred many times. This chain connects TRBV9 to TRBJ2-7, with 7 bases fitting TRBD1. Trimming took 4 bases from V and 6 from J; bases not matched to a gene: 13. The CDR3 length is 15 residues. Germline V lookup: CDR1 SGDLS, CDR2 YYNGEE. CDR3 DNA: TGTGCCAGCAGCCCTCCGACAGGGTCCCCCGGCGAGCAGTACTTC. Protein product: CASSPPTGSPGEQYF. The whole variable domain, remainder taken from reference TRBV9 and TRBJ2-7, is DSGVTQTPKHLITATGQRVTLRCSPRSGDLSVYWYQQSLDQGLQFLIQYYNGEERAKGNILERFSAQQFPDLHSELNLSSLELGDSALYFCASSPPTGSPGEQYFGPGTRLTVT.

This clonotype showed up many times. J is TRBJ2-5 and V is TRBV12-3 or TRBV12-4; the D gene is possibly TRBD2 (6 bases). The CDR3 loop spans 12 amino acids. V was cut by 3 bases and J by 7 bases, with 9 bases left in between. DNA for the CDR3: TGTGCCAGCAGTTTGGGAGGAGCGACCCAGTACTTC. Residues: CASSLGGATQYF.

This clonotype was found many times. The gene calls are TRBV12-3 or TRBV12-4 and TRBJ2-5, with D tentatively TRBD1 (5 bases). V shed 1 base and J shed 0 bases, with 12 bases lying between them. The CDR3 runs 16 residues. The CDR3 DNA reads TGTGCCAGCAGTTTAGGGCAGGGCCTTCACCAAGAGACCCAGTACTTC. The encoded protein is CASSLGQGLHQETQYF.